Each of the 20 T cell receptor beta chains below was sequenced from the same sample in a study of cytomegalovirus exposure and HLA in healthy donors (TCRdb year 2017). Library method: the immunoSEQ multiplex PCR assay. For the multiplex PCR, a mixture combining 60 forward primers for TCR Vbeta segments and 13 reverse primers for TCR Jbeta segments was used. As stored in TCRdb, this immuneACCESS dataset retains in-frame rearrangements with V and J assigned. A fraction of the clones does not appear; measured against another copy, unresolved V genes explain less than half of the discrepancy, and the remainder lacks a known reason. In all, the sample holds approximately 140,000 clones, and about 86% of those were seen once. Around 4.3% of the sample goes to the ten largest clones. Sequenced: PBMCs. The receptor set was obtained from a middle-aged man in good health and CMV-seropositive.

The chain carries TRBV2 and TRBJ2-1, with D possibly being TRBD2 (5 bases). The CDR3 sequence is 15 residues long. Trimming removed 8 bases at V and 3 bases at J, with 17 bases between. Germline CDR1 reads SNHLY; CDR2 reads FYNNEI. The DNA for the CDR3 is TGTGCCAGCGTCACAACATTCCGGGGCTACAATGAGCAGTTCTTC. Amino acids: CASVTTFRGYNEQFF.

V usage is TRBV19 and J usage is TRBJ2-2; D is unclear. Germline CDR1 and CDR2: LNHDA and SQIVND (reference sequence). The V and J ends lost 3 bases and 4 bases respectively, with 3 bases between them. The CDR3 runs to 12 residues. The CDR3 bases are TGTGCCAGTAGTATTCTCACCGGGGAGCTGTTTTTT. As protein: CASSILTGELFF.

The chain carries TRBV5-4 and TRBJ2-1; D is possibly TRBD2 (6 bases). The germline gives CDR1 SGHNT, CDR2 YYREEE (reference sequence). Trimming shortened V by 4 bases and J by 6 bases, and 17 bases separated the two germline ends. This CDR3 is 15 amino acids long. The CDR3 reads CASSPGRSGVNEQFF. The CDR3 coding sequence is TGTGCCAGCAGCCCCGGCCGTAGCGGAGTCAATGAGCAGTTCTTC.

This clone was observed once. The rearrangement joins TRBV7-9 to TRBJ2-5, with D possibly TRBD1 on 6 matching bases. The V end lost 5 bases, the J end lost 5 bases, and 21 bases lay between the germline ends. This CDR3 spans 16 amino acids. The germline V gene has CDR1 SEHNR and CDR2 FQNEAQ (reference sequence). CDR3 DNA: TGTGCCAGCAGCAAAGACGGCAGGGGCGATTGGGAGACCCAGTACTTC. Its translation: CASSKDGRGDWETQYF.

The chain uses TRBV27 and TRBJ2-7; 7 bases fit TRBD1. CDR1 and CDR2 from the germline V gene are MNHEY and SMNVEV (reference sequence). V was clipped by 8 bases and J by 2 bases; unmatched bases: 3. The CDR3 runs 12 residues. CDR3 sequence (DNA): TGTGCCAGCGGCGGACAGGCCTACGAGCAGTACTTC. This translates into CASGGQAYEQYF.

CDR3 residues: CASTQHLGLDAQYF. CDR3 coding DNA: TGTGCCAGCACCCAACACCTCGGACTGGATGCGCAGTATTTT. The genes are TRBV7-8 and TRBJ2-3; TRBD2 is a possible D gene (5 bases). CDR1 SGHVS and CDR2 FQNEAQ come from the germline V gene. CDR3 length: 14 amino acids. The V and J ends lost 7 bases and 10 bases respectively, with 21 bases between them.

This chain connects TRBV5-4 to TRBJ1-6, with 7 bases identical to TRBD1. V dropped 2 bases and J dropped 7; count of bases not matched to a gene: 6. The CDR3 contains 15 residues. Germline V lookup: CDR1 SGHNT, CDR2 YYREEE (reference sequence). This chain's CDR3 is CASSFPGQFNSPLHF. DNA of the CDR3: TGTGCCAGCAGCTTTCCGGGACAGTTCAATTCACCCCTCCACTTT.

The chain joins TRBV19 to TRBJ2-1, with D possibly TRBD2 on 5 matching bases. From germline, CDR1 is LNHDA and CDR2 SQIVND (reference sequence). This CDR3 contains 15 residues. The ends were cut back, 3 bases at V and 4 bases at J, with 13 bases in the middle. CDR3 in amino acids: CASSISSANYNEQFF. The CDR3 DNA reads TGTGCCAGTAGTATCAGTAGCGCGAATTACAATGAGCAGTTCTTC.

CDR3 loop: CASSQDGRAPVNSPLHF. For the CDR3, the DNA is TGCGCCAGCAGCCAAGATGGCAGGGCGCCGGTCAATTCACCCCTCCACTTT. The chain carries TRBV4-3 and TRBJ1-6; D possibly corresponds to TRBD1 (5 bases). The germline V gene has CDR1 LGHNA and CDR2 YSLEER. The CDR3 is 17 residues long. The V end was cut by 0 bases, the J end by 7 bases, with 16 bases between.

The CDR3 sequence is CASSDRGVDEQYF. For the CDR3, the DNA is TGTGCCAGCAGTGACAGGGGCGTGGACGAGCAGTACTTC. The V and J genes are TRBV2 and TRBJ2-7; possible D gene TRBD1, 6 bases. The CDR3 length is 13 residues. Per germline, CDR1 SNHLY and CDR2 FYNNEI. Trimming left V 3 bases short and J 5 bases short, with 11 bases between.

This clone was seen more than once but under ten times. The CDR3 is CASNPAGEKSDTQYF. The CDR3, as DNA: TGTGCCAGCAACCCGGCCGGAGAGAAATCAGATACGCAGTATTTT. The J gene is TRBJ2-3, the V gene TRBV7-6; no clear D. Trimming left V 7 bases short and J 4 bases short, with 18 bases between. Germline V gene data show CDR1 as SGHVS and CDR2 as FNYEAQ. This CDR3 is built from 15 residues.

The rearrangement links TRBV5-1 to TRBJ1-2; no firm D call. V was cut by 1 base and J by 6 bases, with 19 bases left in between. Germline V lookup: CDR1 SGHRS, CDR2 YFSETQ. CDR3 length: 16 residues. Written as DNA, the CDR3 is TGCGCCAGCAGCTTGAGCTCGTCCGGAGCATCCAATGGCTACACCTTC. Translated, it gives CASSLSSSGASNGYTF.

The rearrangement uses TRBV6-5 and TRBJ2-7; TRBD1 aligns across 11 bases. The germline V gene encodes CDR1 MNHEY and CDR2 SVGAGI. The trim removed 10 bases at V and 3 bases at J, leaving 5 bases unmatched. The CDR3 length is 13 residues. This CDR3 reads CATRTGGIYEQYF. The CDR3 DNA reads TGTGCCACACGGACAGGGGGCATCTACGAGCAGTACTTC.

The chain couples TRBV30 to TRBJ1-5; possible D gene TRBD1, 5 bases. V was shortened by 5 bases and J by 1 base, with 12 bases between the two germline ends. Germline V gene lookup returns CDR1 GTSNPN and CDR2 SVGIG (reference sequence). The CDR3 is 14 amino acids. CDR3: CAWGGLGSNQPQHF. DNA for the CDR3: TGTGCCTGGGGGGGACTGGGAAGCAATCAGCCCCAGCATTTT.

V gene TRBV12-5 combines with J gene TRBJ2-7; the D is unclear. Per germline, CDR1 LGHNT and CDR2 FRNRAP. V lost 0 bases and J lost 1, with 4 bases in between. The CDR3 covers 13 residues. CDR3 loop: CASGLVSSYEQYF. In nucleotides, the CDR3 is TGTGCTAGTGGTTTGGTATCGTCCTACGAGCAGTACTTC.

This sequence joins TRBV10-3 and TRBJ2-7, with 10 bases fitting TRBD2. CDR3 length: 14 residues. Germline V lookup: CDR1 ENHRY, CDR2 SYGVKD. J gave up 5 bases and V 4 bases, and 5 bases lay outside the gene matches. The CDR3 DNA follows: TGTGCCATCAGTGGGAGCGGGGGGGTGAACGAGCAGTACTTC. It translates to CAISGSGGVNEQYF.

This chain connects TRBV9 to TRBJ2-1; D unclear. The V gene's germline CDR1 is SGDLS and CDR2 YYNGEE. The V gene lost 3 bases and the J gene lost 10 bases, with 8 bases spanning the gap. This CDR3 has 11 residues. The CDR3 bases are TGTGCCAGCAGCGCCGGGTTGGAGCAGTTCTTC. It codes for CASSAGLEQFF.

This chain joins TRBV29-1 and TRBJ2-7, with a weak D call TRBD2 (5 bases). CDR1 is SQVTM and CDR2 is ANQGSEA in the germline V gene. The V gene lost 3 bases and the J gene lost 6 bases, with 15 bases spanning the gap. The CDR3 has 13 residues. CDR3 in DNA: TGCAGCGTTGACTTCGGGATGAACGGCGAGCAGTACTTC. It translates to CSVDFGMNGEQYF.

The V gene is TRBV11-3, the J gene TRBJ2-1; TRBD2 aligns across 10 bases. CDR3 size: 16 residues. Unmatched junction bases numbered 4, after V lost 5 bases and J lost 0 bases. The germline gives CDR1 SGHNT, CDR2 YENEEA. The CDR3 spells CASSPASGSSYNEQFF. CDR3 coding DNA: TGTGCCAGCAGCCCCGCTAGCGGGAGCTCCTACAATGAGCAGTTCTTC.

The V gene is TRBV4-1, the J gene TRBJ2-3, with 7 nucleotides matching TRBD1. Looked up from germline, CDR1 is MGHRA and CDR2 is YSYEKL. The CDR3 extends over 15 amino acids. Trimming at V came to 0 bases and at J to 6 bases, leaving 6 bases not matched to a gene. The CDR3 loop is CASSQDGKQGDTQYF. The CDR3 DNA sequence: TGCGCCAGCAGCCAAGATGGAAAACAGGGGGATACGCAGTATTTT.